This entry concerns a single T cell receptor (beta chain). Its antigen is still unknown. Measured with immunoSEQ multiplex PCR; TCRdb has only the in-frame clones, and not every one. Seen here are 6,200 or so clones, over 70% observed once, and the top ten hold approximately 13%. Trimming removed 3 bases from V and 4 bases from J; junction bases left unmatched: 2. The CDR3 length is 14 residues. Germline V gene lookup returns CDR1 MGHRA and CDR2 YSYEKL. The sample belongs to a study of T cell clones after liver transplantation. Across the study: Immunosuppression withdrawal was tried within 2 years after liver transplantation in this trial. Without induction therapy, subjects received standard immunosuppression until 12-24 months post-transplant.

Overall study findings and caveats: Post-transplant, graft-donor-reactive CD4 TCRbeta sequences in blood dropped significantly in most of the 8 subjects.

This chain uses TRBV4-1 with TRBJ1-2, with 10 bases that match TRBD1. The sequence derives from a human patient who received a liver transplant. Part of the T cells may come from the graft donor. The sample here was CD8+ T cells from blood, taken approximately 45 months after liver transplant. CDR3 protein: CASSHGQGGYGYTF. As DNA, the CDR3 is TGCGCCAGCAGCCACGGACAGGGGGGCTATGGCTACACCTTC.